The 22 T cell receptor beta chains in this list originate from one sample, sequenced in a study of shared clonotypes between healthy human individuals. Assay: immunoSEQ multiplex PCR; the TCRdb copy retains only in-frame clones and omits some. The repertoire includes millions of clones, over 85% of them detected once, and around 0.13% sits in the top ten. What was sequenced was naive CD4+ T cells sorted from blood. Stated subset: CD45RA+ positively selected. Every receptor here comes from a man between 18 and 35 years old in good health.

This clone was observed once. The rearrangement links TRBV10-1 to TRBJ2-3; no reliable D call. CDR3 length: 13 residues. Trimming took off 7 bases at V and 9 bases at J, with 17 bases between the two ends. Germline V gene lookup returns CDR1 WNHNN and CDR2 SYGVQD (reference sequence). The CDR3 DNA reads TGCGCCAGCATTAGGAACCGAAAAGGGACGCAGTATTTT. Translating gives CASIRNRKGTQYF.

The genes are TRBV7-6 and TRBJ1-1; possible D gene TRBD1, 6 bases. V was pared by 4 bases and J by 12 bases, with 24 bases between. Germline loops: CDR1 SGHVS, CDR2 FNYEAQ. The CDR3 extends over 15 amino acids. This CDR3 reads CASSSGGVPGQKTFF. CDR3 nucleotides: TGTGCCAGCAGCTCCGGGGGGGTGCCGGGACAAAAGACTTTCTTT.

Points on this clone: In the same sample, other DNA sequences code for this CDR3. Here the CDR3 reads CASSSSGGEETQYF. CDR3 DNA: TGCGCCAGCAGCTCCTCGGGAGGGGAGGAGACCCAGTACTTC. The rearrangement joins TRBV5-1 to TRBJ2-5; TRBD2 matches 8 bases. The CDR3 is 14 amino acids. CDR1 SGHRS and CDR2 YFSETQ come from the germline V gene. J gave up 5 bases and V 3 bases, and 6 bases lay outside the gene matches.

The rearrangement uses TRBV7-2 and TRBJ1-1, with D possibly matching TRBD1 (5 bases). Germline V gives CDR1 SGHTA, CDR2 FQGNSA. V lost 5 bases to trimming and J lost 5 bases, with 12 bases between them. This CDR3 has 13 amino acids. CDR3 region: CASSIGEGTEAFF. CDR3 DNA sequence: TGTGCCAGCAGCATAGGGGAGGGTACTGAAGCTTTCTTT.

The CDR3: CAWSGGQGADQPQHF. As DNA, the CDR3 is TGTGCCTGGAGTGGGGGACAGGGGGCCGATCAGCCCCAGCATTTT. The J gene is TRBJ1-5, the V gene TRBV30, with 12 bases that match TRBD1. Germline V gene data show CDR1 as GTSNPN and CDR2 as SVGIG (reference sequence). The J segment lost 5 bases and the V segment lost 1 base, leaving 3 bases of the junction unmatched. This CDR3 region has 15 residues. Looking up the rest from reference TRBV30 and TRBJ1-5 gives the full variable domain: SQTIHQWPATLVQPVGSPLSLECTVEGTSNPNLYWYRQAAGRGLQLLFYSVGIGQISSEVPQNLSASRPQDRQFILSSKKLLLSDSGFYLCAWSGGQGADQPQHFGDGTRLSIL.

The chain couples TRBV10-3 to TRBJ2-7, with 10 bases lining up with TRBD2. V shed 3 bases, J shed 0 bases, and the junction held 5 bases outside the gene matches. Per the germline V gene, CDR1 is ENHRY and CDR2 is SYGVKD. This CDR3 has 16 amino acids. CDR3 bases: TGTGCCATCAGTGATAAAGCTAGCGGGAGCTCCTACGAGCAGTACTTC. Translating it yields CAISDKASGSSYEQYF.

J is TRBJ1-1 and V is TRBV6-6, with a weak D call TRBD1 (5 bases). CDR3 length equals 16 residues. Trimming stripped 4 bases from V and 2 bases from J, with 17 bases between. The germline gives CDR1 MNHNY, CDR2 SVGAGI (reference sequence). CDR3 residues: CASSWGLGGVNTEAFF. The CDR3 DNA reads TGTGCCAGCAGTTGGGGCCTGGGAGGGGTCAACACTGAAGCTTTCTTT.

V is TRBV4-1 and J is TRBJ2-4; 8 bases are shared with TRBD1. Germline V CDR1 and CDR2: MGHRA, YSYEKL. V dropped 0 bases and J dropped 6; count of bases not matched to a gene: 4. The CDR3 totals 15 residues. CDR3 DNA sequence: TGCGCCAGCAGCCAAGAGCCCAGGGGGCGAAACATTCAGTACTTC. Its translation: CASSQEPRGRNIQYF.

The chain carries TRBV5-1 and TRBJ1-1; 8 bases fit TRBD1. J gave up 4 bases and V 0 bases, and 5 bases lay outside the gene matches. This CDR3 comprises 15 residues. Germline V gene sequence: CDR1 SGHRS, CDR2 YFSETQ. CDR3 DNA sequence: TGCGCCAGCAGCTTGGGGACAGGGTGGGCCACTGAAGCTTTCTTT. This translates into CASSLGTGWATEAFF. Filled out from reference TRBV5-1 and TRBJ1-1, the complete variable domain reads KAGVTQTPRYLIKTRGQQVTLSCSPISGHRSVSWYQQTPGQGLQFLFEYFSETQRNKGNFPGRFSGRQFSNSRSEMNVSTLELGDSALYLCASSLGTGWATEAFFGQGTRLTVV.

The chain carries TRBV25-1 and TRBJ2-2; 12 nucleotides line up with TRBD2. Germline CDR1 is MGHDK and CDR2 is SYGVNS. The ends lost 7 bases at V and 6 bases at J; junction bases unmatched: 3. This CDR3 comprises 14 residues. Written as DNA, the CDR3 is TGTGCCAGCAACCCTAGCGGGAGGGCCGGGGAGCTGTTTTTT. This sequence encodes CASNPSGRAGELFF.

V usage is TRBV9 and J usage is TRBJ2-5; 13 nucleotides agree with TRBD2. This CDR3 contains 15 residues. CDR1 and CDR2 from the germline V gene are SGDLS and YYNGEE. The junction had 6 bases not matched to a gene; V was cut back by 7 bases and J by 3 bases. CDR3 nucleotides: TGTGCCAGCGCCGGCGGACTAGCGGGAGAAGAGACCCAGTACTTC. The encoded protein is CASAGGLAGEETQYF.

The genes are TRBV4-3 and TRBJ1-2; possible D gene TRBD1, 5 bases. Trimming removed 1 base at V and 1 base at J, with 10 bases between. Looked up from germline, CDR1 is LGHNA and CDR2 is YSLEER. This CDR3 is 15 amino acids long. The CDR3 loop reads CASSQGTGDNYGYTF. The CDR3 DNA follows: TGCGCCAGCAGCCAAGGAACAGGTGATAACTATGGCTACACCTTC.

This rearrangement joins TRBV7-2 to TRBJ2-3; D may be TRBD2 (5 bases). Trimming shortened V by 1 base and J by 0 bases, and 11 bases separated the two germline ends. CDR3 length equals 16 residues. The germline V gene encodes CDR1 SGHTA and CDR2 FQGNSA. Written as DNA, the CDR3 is TGTGCCAGCAGCTTAGACAGCGGAGTGAGCACAGATACGCAGTATTTT. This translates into CASSLDSGVSTDTQYF.

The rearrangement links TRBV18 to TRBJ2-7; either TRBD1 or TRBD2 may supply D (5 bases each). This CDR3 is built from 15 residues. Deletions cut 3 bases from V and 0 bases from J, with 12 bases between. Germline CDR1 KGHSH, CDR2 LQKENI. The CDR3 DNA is TGTGCCAGCTCACCCTTTAGGGACCGCTCCTACGAGCAGTACTTC. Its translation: CASSPFRDRSYEQYF.

The CDR3 loop reads CASSQEPVTPNVLTF. The CDR3 coding sequence is TGCGCCAGCAGCCAAGAACCGGTTACCCCCAACGTCCTGACTTTC. The chain employs TRBV4-1 and TRBJ2-6; D uncertain. CDR3 size: 15 residues. Trimming removed 0 bases at V and 8 bases at J, with 11 bases between. Germline CDR1 is MGHRA and CDR2 is YSYEKL.

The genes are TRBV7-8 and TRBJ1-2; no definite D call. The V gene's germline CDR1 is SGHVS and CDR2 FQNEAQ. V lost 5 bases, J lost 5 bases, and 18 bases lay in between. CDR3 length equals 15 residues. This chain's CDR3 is CASSPPGPTVYGYTF. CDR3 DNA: TGTGCCAGCAGCCCCCCGGGCCCGACCGTATATGGCTACACCTTC. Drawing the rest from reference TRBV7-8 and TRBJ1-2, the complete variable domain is GAGVSQSPRYKVAKRGQDVALRCDPISGHVSLFWYQQALGQGPEFLTYFQNEAQLDKSGLPSDRFFAERPEGSVSTLKIQRTQQEDSAVYLCASSPPGPTVYGYTFGSGTRLTVV.

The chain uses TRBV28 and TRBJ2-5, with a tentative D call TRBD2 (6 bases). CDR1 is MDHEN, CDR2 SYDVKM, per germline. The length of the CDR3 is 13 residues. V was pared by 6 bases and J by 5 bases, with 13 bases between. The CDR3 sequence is CASSPGVRETQYF. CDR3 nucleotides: TGTGCCAGCAGCCCGGGGGTCAGGGAGACCCAGTACTTC.

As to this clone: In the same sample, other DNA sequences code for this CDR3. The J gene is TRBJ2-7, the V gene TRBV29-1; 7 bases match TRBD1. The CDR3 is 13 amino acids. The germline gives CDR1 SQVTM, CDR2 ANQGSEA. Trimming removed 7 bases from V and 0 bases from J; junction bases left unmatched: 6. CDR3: CSGGGRLSYEQYF. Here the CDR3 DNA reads TGCAGCGGAGGGGGCCGCCTCTCCTACGAGCAGTACTTC.

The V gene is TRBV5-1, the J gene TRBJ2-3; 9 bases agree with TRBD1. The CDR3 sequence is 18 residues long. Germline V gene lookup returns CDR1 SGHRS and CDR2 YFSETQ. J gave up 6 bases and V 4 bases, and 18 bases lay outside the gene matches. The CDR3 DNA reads TGCGCCAGCAGCCAGGTCCCGGGACAGGGTATGGTTAGGGATACGCAGTATTTT. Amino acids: CASSQVPGQGMVRDTQYF.

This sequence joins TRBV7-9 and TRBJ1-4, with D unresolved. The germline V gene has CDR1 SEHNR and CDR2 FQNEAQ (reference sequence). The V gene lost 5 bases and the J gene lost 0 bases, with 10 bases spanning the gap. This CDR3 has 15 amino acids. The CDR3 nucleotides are TGTGCCAGCAGCCAATCAGGTGCAACTAATGAAAAACTGTTTTTT. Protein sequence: CASSQSGATNEKLFF.

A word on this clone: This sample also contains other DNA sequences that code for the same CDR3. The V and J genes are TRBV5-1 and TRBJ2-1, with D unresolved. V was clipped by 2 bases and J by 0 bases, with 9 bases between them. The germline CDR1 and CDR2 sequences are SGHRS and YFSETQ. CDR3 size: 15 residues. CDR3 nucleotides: TGCGCCAGCAGCTTAGGCTCTTACTCCTACAATGAGCAGTTCTTC. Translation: CASSLGSYSYNEQFF. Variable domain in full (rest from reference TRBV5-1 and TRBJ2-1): KAGVTQTPRYLIKTRGQQVTLSCSPISGHRSVSWYQQTPGQGLQFLFEYFSETQRNKGNFPGRFSGRQFSNSRSEMNVSTLELGDSALYLCASSLGSYSYNEQFFGPGTRLTVL.

CDR3 nucleotides: TGCGCCAGCAGCTCCGGGACCCAAAATAACGGATACGAGACCCAGTACTTC. This encodes CASSSGTQNNGYETQYF. The chain carries TRBV5-1 and TRBJ2-5; TRBD1 or TRBD2 may be the D gene (5 bases each). The V and J ends lost 3 bases and 5 bases respectively, with 23 bases between them. The germline V gene has CDR1 SGHRS and CDR2 YFSETQ. This CDR3 has 17 residues.